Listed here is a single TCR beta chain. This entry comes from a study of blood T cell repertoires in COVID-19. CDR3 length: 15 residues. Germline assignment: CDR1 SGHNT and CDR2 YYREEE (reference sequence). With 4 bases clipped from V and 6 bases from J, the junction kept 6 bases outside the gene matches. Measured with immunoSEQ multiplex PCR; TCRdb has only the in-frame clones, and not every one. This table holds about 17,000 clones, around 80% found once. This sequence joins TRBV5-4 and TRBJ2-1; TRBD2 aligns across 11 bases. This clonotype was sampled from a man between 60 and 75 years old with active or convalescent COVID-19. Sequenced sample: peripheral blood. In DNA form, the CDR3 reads TGTGCCAGCAGCCTAACCGGGACTAGCGGCAATGAGCAGTTCTTC. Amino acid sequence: CASSLTGTSGNEQFF.